Listed below are T cell receptor beta chains from one sample, sequenced in a study of blood T cell repertoires in COVID-19. Repertoires were generated with immunoSEQ multiplex PCR, while TCRdb's copy carries only in-frame clones and drops some. The sample gives about 290,000 clones, 70% to 90% of which show up once; around 4.2% is in the top ten. Sequencing was performed on peripheral blood. These receptors all stem from a woman between 50 and 59 years old with active or convalescent COVID-19. CDR3s include the opening cysteine and the closing phenylalanine or tryptophan. A D gene is named only where the DNA matches it firmly. Size is stated for part of the rows, as once, few or many counts, or as a class when the clone is expanded.

cdr3_nt cdr3_aa j_call v_call d_call clone_size
TGTGCCAGCAGCTACACCGACACTGAAGCTTTCTTT CASSYTDTEAFF TRBJ1-1 TRBV3-1/TRBV3-2 . few
TGTGCCAGCTCACCCCTCGGGGGAGGGTCCACAGATACGCAGTATTTT CASSPLGGGSTDTQYF TRBJ2-3 TRBV18 TRBD2 .
TGCAGTGCTAGTTGGCAGGGGGCTAGGGCCTTC CSASWQGARAF TRBJ1-2 TRBV20-1 TRBD1 .
TGTGCCAGCAGCGCTACGGACAGGAGCTCCTACGAGCAGTACTTC CASSATDRSSYEQYF TRBJ2-7 TRBV5-6 TRBD1 .
TGTGCCAGCAGTGAAGCAGAGCTAGCGGCCTACACCGGGGAGCTGTTTTTT CASSEAELAAYTGELFF TRBJ2-2 TRBV6-1 TRBD2 .
TGTGCCAGCAGTGACAGGGGCGAAGCTTTCTTT CASSDRGEAFF TRBJ1-1 TRBV6-1 . .
TGCAGTGCTAAAGAACCGGGGGAGCAGTACTTC CSAKEPGEQYF TRBJ2-7 TRBV20-1 . .
TGCAGCGTTGGACAGGGGCTCGCGAACACCGGGGAGCTGTTTTTT CSVGQGLANTGELFF TRBJ2-2 TRBV29-1 TRBD1 .
TGCGCCAGCAGTGATGGACAGGGATACTCCTACGAGCAGTACTTC CASSDGQGYSYEQYF TRBJ2-7 TRBV10-1 TRBD1 .
TGTGCCAGTAGTATAGATCGAGGTCAGCCCCAGCATTTT CASSIDRGQPQHF TRBJ1-5 TRBV19 . .
TGCGCCACCGCAAGGACTAGCGGAAACTACGAGCAGTACTTC CATARTSGNYEQYF TRBJ2-7 TRBV5-1 TRBD2 .
TGCAGCGTTGGCGGAGGTCAGGCGGCCCTCTATGGCTACACCTTC CSVGGGQAALYGYTF TRBJ1-2 TRBV29-1 . .
TGTGCCAGCAGTGCTTGGGGGTGGGGACAGGGAGGGAATGAGCAGTTCTTC CASSAWGWGQGGNEQFF TRBJ2-1 TRBV6-1 TRBD1 .
TGTGCCAGCAGTTTCATGTCCACGGGGGGCAATGAGCAGTTCTTC CASSFMSTGGNEQFF TRBJ2-1 TRBV5-4 TRBD2 few
TGTGCCAGCAGTGAATCGCCGGGCACAGATACGCAGTATTTT CASSESPGTDTQYF TRBJ2-3 TRBV6-1 . once
TGTGCCAGCAGTACCCGTCGGGACTCCTACAATGAGCAGTTCTTC CASSTRRDSYNEQFF TRBJ2-1 TRBV27 . once
TGTGCCAGCAGCCCAAAACGGTCAACTAATGAAAAACTGTTTTTT CASSPKRSTNEKLFF TRBJ1-4 TRBV7-2 . .
TGTGCCAGCAGCCCCACGGGGGCCGGGGAGCTGTTTTTT CASSPTGAGELFF TRBJ2-2 TRBV12-3/TRBV12-4 . .
TGCGCCAGCAGCTTGGGACAGGGCATTTATGGCTACACCTTC CASSLGQGIYGYTF TRBJ1-2 TRBV5-1 TRBD1 few
TGTGCCAGCAGCTTAGGCGGCCCTGTAGAAAAACTGTTTTTT CASSLGGPVEKLFF TRBJ1-4 TRBV5-8 . once
TGTGCCAGCAGTTACGTTTGGGGGGATAGCAATCAGCCCCAGCATTTT CASSYVWGDSNQPQHF TRBJ1-5 TRBV6-5 . .
TGTGCCAGCAGTCTGGGGACAGACATAACGACCCAGTACTTC CASSLGTDITTQYF TRBJ2-5 TRBV2 TRBD1 .
TGTGCCAGAAGCTTCGGGGGGAACTATGGCTACACCTTC CARSFGGNYGYTF TRBJ1-2 TRBV5-3 . .
TGTGCCAGCAGCTCACAGGGTTATGAAGCTTTCTTT CASSSQGYEAFF TRBJ1-1 TRBV5-6 . .
TGTGCCAGCAGCGTAGAGGCAGGCTATGGAAACACCATATATTTT CASSVEAGYGNTIYF TRBJ1-3 TRBV9 . .
TGTGCCAGCAGTATCCAGAAAGAGACCCAGTACTTC CASSIQKETQYF TRBJ2-5 TRBV12-3/TRBV12-4 . .
TGCGCCAGTCAGGGACAGGTCAACTATGGCTACACCTTC CASQGQVNYGYTF TRBJ1-2 TRBV5-1 TRBD1 .
TGTGCCAGCAGCCAAATCGGGAGAACAACCTACGAGCAGTACTTC CASSQIGRTTYEQYF TRBJ2-7 TRBV14 . few
TGTGCCAGCAGCCTAAGCCGGGGGACAGGCTATGGCTACACCTTC CASSLSRGTGYGYTF TRBJ1-2 TRBV7-9 TRBD1 once
TGTGCCAGCAGCTCCGGGACAGGGGGCAGAGAGACCCAGTACTTC CASSSGTGGRETQYF TRBJ2-5 TRBV5-4 TRBD1 .
TGTGCCAGCAGTTACGTTTCCGGAGGGTATGGCTACACCTTC CASSYVSGGYGYTF TRBJ1-2 TRBV6-2/TRBV6-3 . few
TGTGCCACCAGTGATGGTGGAGGGGCGGAACACAATGAGCAGTTCTTC CATSDGGGAEHNEQFF TRBJ2-1 TRBV24-1 . .
TGCGCCAGCAGCCTCGAAATGTGGGGACAGGGGTACAATGAGCAGTTCTTC CASSLEMWGQGYNEQFF TRBJ2-1 TRBV4-1 TRBD1 .
TGTGCGATCGCGGGAGTGAACTACAATGAGCAGTTCTTC CAIAGVNYNEQFF TRBJ2-1 TRBV5-4 TRBD2 .
TGTGCCAGCAGTTCACCGGCTACAGGGGGGGGCCTCTATGGCTACACCTTC CASSSPATGGGLYGYTF TRBJ1-2 TRBV27 TRBD1 .
TGCAGTGCTAGTCTGGCTAGCCTAGGTGGGGCCAACGTCCTGACTTTC CSASLASLGGANVLTF TRBJ2-6 TRBV20-1 . .
TGCGCCAGCAGCTCGGCCCCGGGCGGGAAATATGGCTACACCTTC CASSSAPGGKYGYTF TRBJ1-2 TRBV5-1 . .
TGTGCCAGCAGCCAAGGGGGGGATAGCAATCAGCCCCAGCATTTT CASSQGGDSNQPQHF TRBJ1-5 TRBV28 . .
TGCGCCAGCAGTCGACGGACAGGGGGCACTGAAGCTTTCTTT CASSRRTGGTEAFF TRBJ1-1 TRBV23-1 TRBD1 .
TGCAGCGTTTTGACAGGGGGTAGTGGGGCTTTCTTT CSVLTGGSGAFF TRBJ1-1 TRBV29-1 TRBD1 .
TGTGCCAGCACCCGAGCTAGCGGTGCTAACAATGAGCAGTTCTTC CASTRASGANNEQFF TRBJ2-1 TRBV27 TRBD2 .
TGTGCCAGCAGTAGGGGGACAGGGCGGGAGACCCAGTACTTC CASSRGTGRETQYF TRBJ2-5 TRBV6-5 TRBD1 .